This T cell receptor (beta chain) comes out of a study of T cell responses to AZD1222 COVID-19 vaccine. Trimming pared 4 bases from V and 1 base from J, leaving 4 bases between. CDR3 length equals 13 residues. Germline CDR1 is SGHTA and CDR2 is FQGNSA. The method was immunoSEQ multiplex PCR; TCRdb's version includes in-frame clones alone and lacks a portion of them. The profile shows 45,000 to 65,000 clones, nearly 80% of them singletons. This sample comprised peripheral blood, obtained 28 days after the second AZD1222 dose. The origin of this receptor is an adult who received the AZD1222 COVID-19 vaccine. This sequence joins TRBV7-2 and TRBJ2-2; D not certain. As DNA, the CDR3 is TGTGCCAGCAGCTCGGGGAACACCGGGGAGCTGTTTTTT. This sequence encodes CASSSGNTGELFF.